The 14 T cell receptor beta chains in this list originate from one sample, sequenced in a study of technical replicates of blood from several donors. Assay: immunoSEQ multiplex PCR; the TCRdb copy retains only in-frame clones and omits some. The sample carries around 100,000 clones, around 96% recorded once. The sequencing sample was made of T cells isolated from PBMCs. The receptors come from a human donor in good health.

V usage is TRBV19 and J usage is TRBJ2-7; TRBD2 matches at 9 bases. The germline CDR1 and CDR2 sequences are LNHDA and SQIVND (reference sequence). Trimming removed 5 bases from V and 5 bases from J; junction bases left unmatched: 22. This CDR3 has 19 amino acids. CDR3: CASSFIEAGGRPRVHEQYF. CDR3 bases: TGTGCCAGTAGTTTTATAGAAGCGGGAGGAAGACCCCGGGTCCACGAGCAGTACTTC.

V usage is TRBV27 and J usage is TRBJ2-5; TRBD2 matches 8 bases. The J segment lost 1 base and the V segment lost 0 bases, leaving 4 bases of the junction unmatched. The germline CDR1 and CDR2 sequences are MNHEY and SMNVEV (reference sequence). CDR3 length: 16 amino acids. The CDR3 sequence is CASSLSEREIQETQYF. For the CDR3, the DNA is TGTGCCAGCAGTTTATCCGAGCGGGAGATCCAAGAGACCCAGTACTTC.

This clone has just one count. The V and J genes are TRBV7-2 and TRBJ1-1; TRBD1 agrees at 9 bases. Germline trimming cut 1 base from V and 12 bases from J; bases unmatched to any gene: 9. The CDR3 consists of 14 residues. The germline V gene encodes CDR1 SGHTA and CDR2 FQGNSA. In DNA form, the CDR3 reads TGTGCCAGCAGCTTAGTAACAGGGGGCAAGAGAACTTTCTTT. Amino acids: CASSLVTGGKRTFF. The whole variable domain, remainder taken from reference TRBV7-2 and TRBJ1-1, is GAGVSQSPSNKVTEKGKDVELRCDPISGHTALYWYRQSLGQGLEFLIYFQGNSAPDKSGLPSDRFSAERTGGSVSTLTIQRTQQEDSAVYLCASSLVTGGKRTFFGQGTRLTVV.

The chain uses TRBV6-5 and TRBJ2-7, with D perhaps matching TRBD2 (6 bases). This CDR3 region has 15 residues. In germline, CDR1 is MNHEY, CDR2 SVGAGI. V dropped 6 bases and J dropped 4 bases, with 19 bases sitting between them. CDR3 nucleotides: TGTGCCAGCAGCTCCACGCCGGGCGGGGTGTACGAGCAGTACTTC. The encoded protein is CASSSTPGGVYEQYF.

The chain has TRBV15 and TRBJ2-1, with a tentative D call TRBD2 (6 bases). Germline-derived CDR1 and CDR2 are LNHNV and YYDKDF (reference sequence). V gave up 4 bases and J gave up 7 bases, with 20 bases separating them. This CDR3 is built from 16 residues. The CDR3 DNA reads TGTGCCACCAGCATCGCCCGGGAGCGCCAAAAAAATGAGCAGTTCTTC. This sequence encodes CATSIARERQKNEQFF.

The CDR3 region has the DNA TGTGCCAGCAGCTCGACAGGGGAGAGAAGGACCCAGTACTTC. Translated: CASSSTGERRTQYF. The chain has TRBV5-8 and TRBJ2-5, with 8 bases that match TRBD1. Germline V gives CDR1 SGHTS, CDR2 YDEGEE. Germline trimming cut 3 bases from V and 7 bases from J; bases unmatched to any gene: 8. This CDR3 region has 14 residues.

V and J are TRBV29-1 and TRBJ1-1; D gene ambiguous. Trimming shortened V by 6 bases and J by 1 base, and 6 bases separated the two germline ends. CDR3 length: 11 residues. Per germline, CDR1 SQVTM and CDR2 ANQGSEA. CDR3 amino acids: CSVSANTEAFF. For the CDR3, the DNA is TGCAGCGTGAGTGCGAACACTGAAGCTTTCTTT.

The chain joins TRBV30 to TRBJ2-7; 11 positions agree with TRBD1. Germline lookup yields CDR1 GTSNPN and CDR2 SVGIG (reference sequence). Trimming at V came to 4 bases and at J to 7 bases, leaving 12 bases not matched to a gene. The CDR3 is 15 amino acids. The CDR3, as DNA: TGTGCCTGGAAAGCGTACCGGGACAGGGGGTGGGAGCAGTACTTC. Translating gives CAWKAYRDRGWEQYF.

This chain connects TRBV6-5 to TRBJ2-3, with D maybe TRBD2 (6 bases). The V gene's germline CDR1 is MNHEY and CDR2 SVGAGI. V lost 4 bases to trimming and J lost 11 bases, with 25 bases between them. This CDR3 spans 16 amino acids. For the CDR3, the DNA is TGTGCCAGCAGTTCCCCGCCGGGGGACGGAAAAATAGGGCAGTATTTT. Translated, it gives CASSSPPGDGKIGQYF.

V usage is TRBV9 and J usage is TRBJ2-5, with TRBD2 identical over 7 bases. V was pared by 0 bases and J by 4 bases, with 3 bases of the junction left unmatched. CDR1 and CDR2 (germline): SGDLS, YYNGEE. The CDR3 is 14 residues long. CDR3 DNA: TGTGCCAGCAGCGTAGAAGGCGGGGGAGAGACCCAGTACTTC. Translated, it gives CASSVEGGGETQYF.

The chain couples TRBV28 to TRBJ1-4; 9 bases fit TRBD1. V was pared by 5 bases and J by 5 bases, with 9 bases of the junction left unmatched. In germline, CDR1 is MDHEN, CDR2 SYDVKM. The CDR3 totals 16 residues. The chain's CDR3 is CASSPLRGTGNEKLFF. The CDR3 bases are TGTGCCAGCAGTCCCCTTAGGGGGACAGGGAATGAAAAACTGTTTTTT.

This chain uses TRBV28 with TRBJ2-3; possibly TRBD1 for D (6 bases). CDR3 length equals 13 residues. Germline loops: CDR1 MDHEN, CDR2 SYDVKM. The V gene lost 6 bases and the J gene lost 5 bases, with 12 bases spanning the gap. The chain's CDR3 is CASRSRGGDTQYF. In nucleotides, the CDR3 is TGTGCCAGCAGGTCCCGAGGGGGAGATACGCAGTATTTT. The full variable domain, completed using reference TRBV28 and TRBJ2-3, is DVKVTQSSRYLVKRTGEKVFLECVQDMDHENMFWYRQDPGLGLRLIYFSYDVKMKEKGDIPEGYSVSREKKERFSLILESASTNQTSMYLCASRSRGGDTQYFGPGTRLTVL.

This clone has a single count. The gene calls are TRBV7-9 and TRBJ1-2; D perhaps matches TRBD1 (6 bases). The CDR3 length is 14 residues. Germline V gene sequence: CDR1 SEHNR, CDR2 FQNEAQ (reference sequence). With 5 bases removed from V and 4 bases from J, the gap between germline ends came to 14 bases. Here the CDR3 DNA reads TGTGCCAGCAGCCACCCGGGACACCTCTATGGCTACACCTTC. Its protein is CASSHPGHLYGYTF. The variable domain in full, with the rest retrieved from reference TRBV7-9 and TRBJ1-2, is DTGVSQNPRHKITKRGQNVTFRCDPISEHNRLYWYRQTLGQGPEFLTYFQNEAQLEKSRLLSDRFSAERPKGSFSTLEIQRTEQGDSAMYLCASSHPGHLYGYTFGSGTRLTVV.

This clone was observed a single time. The V gene is TRBV11-2, the J gene TRBJ2-2; D not certain. The CDR3 contains 12 residues. Germline V CDR1 and CDR2: SGHAT, FQNNGV. V was clipped by 6 bases and J by 2 bases, with 4 bases between them. The CDR3 DNA reads as TGTGCCAGCAGACTAAACACCGGGGAGCTGTTTTTT. This translates into CASRLNTGELFF. The variable domain in full, completed from reference TRBV11-2 and TRBJ2-2, reads EAGVAQSPRYKIIEKRQSVAFWCNPISGHATLYWYQQILGQGPKLLIQFQNNGVVDDSQLPKDRFSAERLKGVDSTLKIQPAKLEDSAVYLCASRLNTGELFFGEGSRLTVL.